This passage covers 11 T cell receptor gamma chains from one sample sequenced in a study of γδ T cells in repeated Plasmodium falciparum infection. TCRdb fed the multiplex PCR reads to CATT. Here the sample spans approximately 25,000 gamma-chain clones, 3% being singletons. Flow sorting of PBMC yielded separate Vgamma9/Vdelta2+ and Vdelta2-negative gammadelta T cell populations for bulk repertoire analysis. The specimen was gamma-delta T cells from blood. The receptors originated from a pool of human donors (malaria-infected and uninfected, not separated).

This clone ranks as large (0.1 to 1%). Other DNA sequences in the sample encode the same CDR3. The chain uses TRGV9 and TRGJ1 or TRGJ2. The CDR3 is 12 residues long. The J segment lost 0 bases and the V segment lost 9 bases, leaving 5 bases of the junction unmatched. Germline V gene data show CDR1 as GITISATS and CDR2 as ISYDGTV (reference sequence). The CDR3 protein is CALRLNYYKKLF. The CDR3 region has the DNA TGTGCCTTGCGCCTGAATTATTATAAGAAACTCTTT.

This clone was recorded many times. A read error likely explains this, since a far larger clone differs by one base. This same CDR3 is encoded by further DNA sequences in the sample. The V gene was identified as TRGV9, while no J gene was called. In germline, CDR1 is GITISATS, CDR2 ISYDGTV (reference sequence). This CDR3 contains 15 residues. The CDR3 protein is CALWEARENYYKKLF. CDR3 in DNA: TGTGCCTTGTGGGAGGCCCGGGAGAATTATTATAAGAAGCTCTTT.

A word on this clone: With only one base between it and a far larger clone, this is likely a read error. The same CDR3 can be traced to other DNA sequences in this sample. The genes are TRGV8 and TRGJ1 or TRGJ2. TCRdb does not report a J gene; here it was assigned by matching the DNA to germline references. There are 13 residues in the CDR3. Germline V lookup: CDR1 VENAVY, CDR2 YDSYNSRV. CDR3 sequence (DNA): TGCGCCACCTGGGGCCCTGTATATTATAAGAAACTCTTT. This sequence encodes CATWGPVYYKKLF.

This clone came up a few times. The TCRdb protein, from a much larger clone, departs from this DNA's translation at residue 4, likely by read error; the protein shown derives from the DNA. The chain recombines TRGV9 with TRGJP. No J gene was available from TCRdb, and it was assigned here by a germline match of the DNA. CDR1 is GITISATS, CDR2 ISYDGTV, per germline (reference sequence). The CDR3 extends over 21 amino acids. The CDR3 here is CALCEVHGSVRKELGKKIKVF. In DNA, the CDR3 is TGTGCCTTGTGTGAGGTGCATGGTTCGGTACGTAAAGAGTTGGGCAAAAAAATCAAGGTATTT.

By share, this clone counts as medium-sized (0.01 to 0.1%). Other DNA sequences from this sample encode an identical CDR3 as well. This chain links TRGV3 with TRGJ1 or TRGJ2. J lost 6 bases, V lost 1 base, and 3 bases had no gene match. This CDR3 has 12 amino acids. Germline assignment: CDR1 VTNTFY and CDR2 YDVSTARD (reference sequence). The CDR3: CATWDSSYKKLF. The CDR3 DNA follows: TGTGCCACCTGGGACAGCAGTTATAAGAAACTCTTT.

Note on this clone: The TCRdb record carries a much larger clone's protein, which differs from this DNA's translation at residue 12; a read error is the likely cause, and the protein listed here is the DNA translation. The J gene is TRGJP, the V gene TRGV9. TCRdb gives no J gene; it was assigned here by matching the DNA to germline. CDR3 length equals 20 residues. Germline CDR1 reads GITISATS; CDR2 reads ISYDGTV (reference sequence). The CDR3 loop is CALWEARPTDQGLGKKIKVF. In nucleotides, the CDR3 is TGTGCCTTGTGGGAGGCCCGACCGACAGATCAAGGGTTGGGCAAAAAAATCAAGGTATTT.

The sample holds many counts of this clone. The rearrangement joins TRGV2 to TRGJ1 or TRGJ2. This CDR3 region has 11 residues. V lost 5 bases and J lost 4; bases outside the gene matches: 2. Germline V lookup: CDR1 EGSNGY, CDR2 YDSYNSKV. The CDR3 DNA reads TGTGCCACCTGGGGCTATTATAAGAAACTCTTT. This codes for CATWGYYKKLF.

With respect to this clone: The protein that TCRdb holds for this DNA derives from a much larger clone and differs from the translated DNA at residue 6, which likely indicates a read error; the protein shown here is translated from the DNA. The V and J genes are TRGV9 and TRGJ1 or TRGJ2. No J segment appears in TCRdb, so it was assigned here by matching the sequence to germline. J was trimmed by 5 bases and V by 2 bases; bases with no gene match: 9. CDR1 is GITISATS and CDR2 is ISYDGTV in the germline V gene (reference sequence). This CDR3 is 14 amino acids long. CDR3 region: CALWEAQPHYKKLF. The CDR3 DNA sequence: TGTGCCTTGTGGGAGGCGCAGCCCCATTATAAGAAACTCTTT.

The sample holds a few counts of this clone. Translating this DNA gives a protein that differs at residue 4 from the TCRdb one, which belongs to a much larger clone; a read error is likely, and the protein shown is this translation. V gene TRGV8 combines with J gene TRGJ1 or TRGJ2. Per germline, CDR1 VENAVY and CDR2 YDSYNSRV. The CDR3 totals 13 residues. The CDR3 sequence is CATRDRDYYKKLF. The CDR3 nucleotides are TGTGCCACCCGGGATCGAGATTATTATAAGAAACTCTTT.

This clone has just a few counts. The protein TCRdb gives is from a much larger clone and does not agree with this DNA's translation at residue 5, likely a read error; the protein shown here comes from the DNA. V and J are TRGV9 and TRGJP. Assignment of the J gene here rests on matching the DNA to germline, because TCRdb gives none. Trimming cost V 5 bases and J 5 bases; bases outside gene matches: 9. This CDR3 is 17 amino acids long. Per germline, CDR1 GITISATS and CDR2 ISYDGTV (reference sequence). The CDR3 nucleotides are TGTGCCTTGTGGGGGGCACAAAAAGAGTTGGGCAAAAAAATCAAGGTATTT. Encoded protein: CALWGAQKELGKKIKVF.

This clone was detected ten times or more. A junction end diverges from the germline sequence, so it may reflect a read error. The rearrangement links TRGV4 to TRGJP2. This CDR3 has 14 residues. Germline V gene lookup returns CDR1 EGSTGY and CDR2 YDSYTSSV. Here the CDR3 reads CAAWDGPGDWIKTF. For the CDR3, the DNA is TGTGCCGCCTGGGATGGGCCAGGCGATTGGATCAAGACGTTT.